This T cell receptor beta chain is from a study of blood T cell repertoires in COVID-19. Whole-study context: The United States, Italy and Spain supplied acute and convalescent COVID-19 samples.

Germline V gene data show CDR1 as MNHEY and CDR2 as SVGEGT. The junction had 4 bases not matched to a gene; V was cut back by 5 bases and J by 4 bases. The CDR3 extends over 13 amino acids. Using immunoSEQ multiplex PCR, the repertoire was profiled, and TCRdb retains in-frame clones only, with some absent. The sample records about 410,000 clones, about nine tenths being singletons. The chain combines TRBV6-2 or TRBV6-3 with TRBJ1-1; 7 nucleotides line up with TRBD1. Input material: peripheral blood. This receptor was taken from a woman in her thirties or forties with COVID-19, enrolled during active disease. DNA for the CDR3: TGTGCCAGCAGTATAAACAGGGGCACTGAAGCTTTCTTT. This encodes CASSINRGTEAFF.